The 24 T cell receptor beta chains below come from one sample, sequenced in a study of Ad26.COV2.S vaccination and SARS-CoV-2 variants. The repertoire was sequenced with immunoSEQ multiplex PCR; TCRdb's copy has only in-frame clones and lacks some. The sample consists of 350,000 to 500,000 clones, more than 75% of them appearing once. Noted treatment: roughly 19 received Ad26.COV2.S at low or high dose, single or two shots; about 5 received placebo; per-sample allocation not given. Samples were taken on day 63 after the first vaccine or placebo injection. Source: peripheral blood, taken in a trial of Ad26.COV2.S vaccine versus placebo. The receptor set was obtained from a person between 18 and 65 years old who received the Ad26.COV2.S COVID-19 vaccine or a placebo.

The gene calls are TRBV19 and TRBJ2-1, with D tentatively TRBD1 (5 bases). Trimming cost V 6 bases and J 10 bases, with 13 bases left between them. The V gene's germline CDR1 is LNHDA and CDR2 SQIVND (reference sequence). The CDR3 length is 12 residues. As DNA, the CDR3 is TGTGCCAGTAGATTAGGGTGGGGCGAGCAGTTCTTC. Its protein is CASRLGWGEQFF.

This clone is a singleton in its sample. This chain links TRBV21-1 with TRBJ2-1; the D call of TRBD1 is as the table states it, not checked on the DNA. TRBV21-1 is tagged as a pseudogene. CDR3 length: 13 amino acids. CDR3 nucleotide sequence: TGTGCCAGCACCAGGACAGGGGCGGCTGAGCAGTTCTTC. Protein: CASTRTGAAEQFF.

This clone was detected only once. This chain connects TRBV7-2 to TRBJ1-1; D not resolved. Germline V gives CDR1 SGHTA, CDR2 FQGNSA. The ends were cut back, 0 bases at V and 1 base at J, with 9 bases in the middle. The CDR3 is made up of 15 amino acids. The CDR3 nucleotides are TGTGCCAGCAGCTTAGCGCTAGGCGGGAACACTGAAGCTTTCTTT. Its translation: CASSLALGGNTEAFF.

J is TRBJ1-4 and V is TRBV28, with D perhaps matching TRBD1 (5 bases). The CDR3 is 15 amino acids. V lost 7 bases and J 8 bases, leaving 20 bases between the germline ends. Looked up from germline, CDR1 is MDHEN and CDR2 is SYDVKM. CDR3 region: CASTELGGDEEKLFF. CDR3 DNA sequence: TGTGCCAGCACTGAACTGGGGGGGGACGAGGAAAAACTGTTTTTT.

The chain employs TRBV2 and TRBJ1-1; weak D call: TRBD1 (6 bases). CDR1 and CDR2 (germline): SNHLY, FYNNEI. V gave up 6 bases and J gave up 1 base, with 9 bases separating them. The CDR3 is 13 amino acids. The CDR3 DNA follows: TGTGCCAGCAGGAGGGGGGAGAACACTGAAGCTTTCTTT. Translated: CASRRGENTEAFF.

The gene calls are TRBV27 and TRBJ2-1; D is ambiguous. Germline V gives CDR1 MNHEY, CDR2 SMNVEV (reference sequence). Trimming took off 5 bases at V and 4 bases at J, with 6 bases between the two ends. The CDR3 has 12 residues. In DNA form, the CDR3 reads TGTGCCAGCAGTGGATCATACAATGAGCAGTTCTTC. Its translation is CASSGSYNEQFF.

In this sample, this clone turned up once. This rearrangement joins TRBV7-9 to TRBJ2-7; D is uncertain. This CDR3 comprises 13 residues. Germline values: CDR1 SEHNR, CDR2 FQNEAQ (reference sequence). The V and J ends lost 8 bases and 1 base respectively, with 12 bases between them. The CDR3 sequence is CASAVDRSYEQYF. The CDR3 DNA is TGTGCCAGCGCTGTGGACCGTTCCTACGAGCAGTACTTC.

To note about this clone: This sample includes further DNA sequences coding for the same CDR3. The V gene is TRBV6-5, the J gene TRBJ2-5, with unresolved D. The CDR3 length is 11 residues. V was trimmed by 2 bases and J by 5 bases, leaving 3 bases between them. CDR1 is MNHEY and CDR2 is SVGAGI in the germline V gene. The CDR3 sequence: CASSYGETQYF. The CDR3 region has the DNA TGTGCCAGCAGTTACGGTGAGACCCAGTACTTC.

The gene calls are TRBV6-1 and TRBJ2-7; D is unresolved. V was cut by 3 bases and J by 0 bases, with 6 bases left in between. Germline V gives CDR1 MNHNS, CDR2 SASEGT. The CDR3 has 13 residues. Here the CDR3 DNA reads TGTGCCAGCAGTGACAGCAGCTCCTACGAGCAGTACTTC. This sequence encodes CASSDSSSYEQYF.

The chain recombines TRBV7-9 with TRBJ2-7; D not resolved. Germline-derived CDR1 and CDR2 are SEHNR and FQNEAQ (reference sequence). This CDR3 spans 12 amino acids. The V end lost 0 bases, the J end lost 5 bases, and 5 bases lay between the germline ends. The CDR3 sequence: CASSLARDEQYF. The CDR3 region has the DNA TGTGCCAGCAGCTTAGCCCGAGACGAGCAGTACTTC.

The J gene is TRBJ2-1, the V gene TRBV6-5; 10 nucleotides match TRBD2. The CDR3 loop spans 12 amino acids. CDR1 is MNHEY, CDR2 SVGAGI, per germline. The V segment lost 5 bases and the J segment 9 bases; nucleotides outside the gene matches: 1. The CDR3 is CASSPSGGEQFF. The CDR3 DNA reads TGTGCCAGCAGTCCTAGCGGGGGTGAGCAGTTCTTC.

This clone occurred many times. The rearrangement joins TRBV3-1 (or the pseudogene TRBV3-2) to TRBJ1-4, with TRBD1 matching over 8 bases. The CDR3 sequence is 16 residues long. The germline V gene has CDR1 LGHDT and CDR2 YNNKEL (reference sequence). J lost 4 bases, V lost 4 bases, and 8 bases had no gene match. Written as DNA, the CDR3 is TGTGCCAGCAGCCGGGGGGGGACAGGCCTTAATGAAAAACTGTTTTTT. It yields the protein CASSRGGTGLNEKLFF.

In nucleotides, the CDR3 is TGTGCCAGCAGCTTGAGGGGGAGGATTGAAAAACTGTTTTTT. Amino acids: CASSLRGRIEKLFF. The gene calls are TRBV5-6 and TRBJ1-4; a possible D gene is TRBD1 (6 bases). The CDR3 is 14 amino acids. V lost 1 base to trimming and J lost 7 bases, with 11 bases between them. Germline CDR1 is SGHDT and CDR2 is YYEEEE.

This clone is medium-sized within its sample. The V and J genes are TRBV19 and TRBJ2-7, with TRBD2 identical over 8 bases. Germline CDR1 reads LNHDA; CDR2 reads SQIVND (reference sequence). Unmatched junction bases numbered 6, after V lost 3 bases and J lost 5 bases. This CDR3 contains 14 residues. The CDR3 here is CASSIGPGGDEQYF. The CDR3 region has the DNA TGTGCCAGTAGTATTGGGCCGGGAGGGGACGAGCAGTACTTC.

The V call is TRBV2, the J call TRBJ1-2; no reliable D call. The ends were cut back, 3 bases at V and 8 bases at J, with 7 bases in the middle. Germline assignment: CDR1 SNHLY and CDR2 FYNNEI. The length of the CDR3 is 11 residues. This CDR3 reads CASSDGVGYTF. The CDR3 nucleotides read TGTGCCAGCAGTGATGGGGTGGGCTACACCTTC.

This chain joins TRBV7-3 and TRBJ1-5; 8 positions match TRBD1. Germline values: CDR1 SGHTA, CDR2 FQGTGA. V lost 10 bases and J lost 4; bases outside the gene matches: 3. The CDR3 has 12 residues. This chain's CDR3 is CAIHRGNQPQHF. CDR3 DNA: TGTGCCATACACAGGGGGAATCAGCCCCAGCATTTT.

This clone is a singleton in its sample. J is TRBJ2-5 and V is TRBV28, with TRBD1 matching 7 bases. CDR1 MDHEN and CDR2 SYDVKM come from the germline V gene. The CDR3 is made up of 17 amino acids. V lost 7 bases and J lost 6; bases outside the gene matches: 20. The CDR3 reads CASTSPQMGQPSKTQYF. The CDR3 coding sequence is TGTGCCAGCACCTCACCCCAAATGGGACAGCCATCCAAGACCCAGTACTTC.

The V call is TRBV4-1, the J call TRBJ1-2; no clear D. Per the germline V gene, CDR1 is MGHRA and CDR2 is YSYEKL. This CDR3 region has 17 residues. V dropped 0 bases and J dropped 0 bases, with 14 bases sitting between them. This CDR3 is CASSQDTPLGTNYGYTF. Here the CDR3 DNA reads TGCGCCAGCAGCCAAGATACCCCGCTGGGGACTAACTATGGCTACACCTTC.

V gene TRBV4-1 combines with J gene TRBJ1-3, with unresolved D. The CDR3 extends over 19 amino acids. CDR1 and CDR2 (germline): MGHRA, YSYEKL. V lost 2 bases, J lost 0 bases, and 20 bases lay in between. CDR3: CASSQRVLSGRSSGNTIYF. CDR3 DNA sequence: TGCGCCAGCAGCCAACGTGTGCTTTCGGGCAGAAGCTCTGGAAACACCATATATTTT.

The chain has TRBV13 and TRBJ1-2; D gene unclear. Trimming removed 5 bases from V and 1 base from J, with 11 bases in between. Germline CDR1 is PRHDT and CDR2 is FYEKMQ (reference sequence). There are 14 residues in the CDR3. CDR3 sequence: CASSPVEGNYGYTF. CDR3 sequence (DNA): TGTGCCAGCAGCCCCGTCGAGGGTAACTATGGCTACACCTTC.

CDR3 sequence: CASSQGDRFYNEQFF. CDR3 nucleotides: TGTGCCAGCAGCCAGGGGGACAGATTCTACAATGAGCAGTTCTTC. This rearrangement joins TRBV14 to TRBJ2-1; 7 bases fit TRBD1. This CDR3 comprises 15 residues. Germline lookup yields CDR1 SGHDN and CDR2 FVKESK. V dropped 3 bases and J dropped 3; count of bases not matched to a gene: 5.

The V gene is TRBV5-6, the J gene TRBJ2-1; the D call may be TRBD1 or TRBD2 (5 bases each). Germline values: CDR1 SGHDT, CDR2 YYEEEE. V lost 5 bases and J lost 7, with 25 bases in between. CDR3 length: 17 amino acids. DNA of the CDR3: TGTGCCAGCAGTTTTCTCTCCGGGACCCCGATAACGAATGAGCAGTTCTTC. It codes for CASSFLSGTPITNEQFF.

The CDR3, as DNA: TGTGCCAGCAGCAAAGAGGTAGTGGTAGATACGCAGTATTTT. Protein: CASSKEVVVDTQYF. This chain uses TRBV7-2 with TRBJ2-3; D unclear. The CDR3 sequence is 14 residues long. Per the germline V gene, CDR1 is SGHTA and CDR2 is FQGNSA. V was trimmed by 5 bases and J by 5 bases, leaving 14 bases between them.

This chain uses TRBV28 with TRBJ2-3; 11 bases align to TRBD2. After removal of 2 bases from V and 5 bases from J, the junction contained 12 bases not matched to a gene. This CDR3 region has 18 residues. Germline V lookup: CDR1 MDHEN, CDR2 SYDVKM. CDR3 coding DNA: TGTGCCAGCAGTTTACAGGTCACTAGCGGGGGAGTGGGAGATACGCAGTATTTT. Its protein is CASSLQVTSGGVGDTQYF.